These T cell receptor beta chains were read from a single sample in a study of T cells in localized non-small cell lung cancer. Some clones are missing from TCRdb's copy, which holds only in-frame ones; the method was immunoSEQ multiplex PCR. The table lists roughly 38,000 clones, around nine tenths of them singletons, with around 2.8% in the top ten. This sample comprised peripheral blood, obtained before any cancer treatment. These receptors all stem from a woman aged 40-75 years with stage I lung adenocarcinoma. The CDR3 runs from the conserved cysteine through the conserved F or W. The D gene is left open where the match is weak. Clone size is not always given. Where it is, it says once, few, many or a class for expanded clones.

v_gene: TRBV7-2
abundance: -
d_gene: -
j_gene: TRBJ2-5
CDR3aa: CASSLQGRETQYF
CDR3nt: TGTGCCAGCAGCTTACAGGGACGAGAGACCCAGTACTTC

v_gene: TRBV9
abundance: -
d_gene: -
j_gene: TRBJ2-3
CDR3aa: CASSDPRVTDTQYF
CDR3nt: TGTGCCAGCAGCGACCCCAGGGTCACAGATACGCAGTATTTT

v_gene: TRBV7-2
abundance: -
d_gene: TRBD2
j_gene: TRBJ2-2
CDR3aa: CASSLVAGGFPGELFF
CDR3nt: TGTGCCAGCAGCTTAGTAGCGGGAGGATTCCCCGGGGAGCTGTTTTTT

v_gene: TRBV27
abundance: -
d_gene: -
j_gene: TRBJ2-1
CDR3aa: CASPGLSGGNNEQFF
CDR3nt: TGTGCCAGCCCGGGGCTGTCAGGGGGGAACAATGAGCAGTTCTTC

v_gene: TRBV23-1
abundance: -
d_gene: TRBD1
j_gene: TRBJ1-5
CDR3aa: CASSQSNGDRGLPLDNQPQHF
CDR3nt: TGCGCCAGCAGTCAATCGAATGGGGACAGGGGGCTTCCGTTGGACAATCAGCCCCAGCATTTT

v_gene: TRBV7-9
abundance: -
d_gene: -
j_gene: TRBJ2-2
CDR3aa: CASSLVSPLGELFF
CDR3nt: TGTGCCAGCAGCTTAGTGTCCCCCCTCGGGGAGCTGTTTTTT

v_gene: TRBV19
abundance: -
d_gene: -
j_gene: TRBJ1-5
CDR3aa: CASSIDIGWGADQPQHF
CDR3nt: TGTGCCAGTAGTATAGATATCGGATGGGGCGCAGATCAGCCCCAGCATTTT

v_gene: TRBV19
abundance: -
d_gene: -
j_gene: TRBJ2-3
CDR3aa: CASSITREDTQYF
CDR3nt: TGTGCCAGTAGTATAACGAGGGAAGATACGCAGTATTTT

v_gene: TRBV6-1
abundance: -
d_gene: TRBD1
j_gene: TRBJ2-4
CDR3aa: CASSERQGASRDIQYF
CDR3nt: TGTGCCAGCAGTGAAAGACAGGGGGCGTCGAGGGACATTCAGTACTTC

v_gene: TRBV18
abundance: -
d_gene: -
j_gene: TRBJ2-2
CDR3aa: CASSSDGTMVFF
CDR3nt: TGTGCCAGCTCATCGGACGGGACCATGGTGTTTTTT

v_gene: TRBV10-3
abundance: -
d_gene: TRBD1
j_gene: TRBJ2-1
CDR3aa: CAILRDRGNEQFF
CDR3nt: TGTGCCATTCTCCGGGACAGGGGAAATGAGCAGTTCTTC

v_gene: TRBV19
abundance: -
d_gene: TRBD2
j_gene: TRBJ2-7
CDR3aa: CASSPLPGLAPTYEQYF
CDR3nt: TGTGCCAGTAGTCCTCTCCCGGGACTAGCACCCACCTACGAGCAGTACTTC

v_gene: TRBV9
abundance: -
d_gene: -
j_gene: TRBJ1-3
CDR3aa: CASSVGGTGGTSGNTIYF
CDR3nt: TGTGCCAGCAGCGTAGGAGGTACAGGTGGGACCTCTGGAAACACCATATATTTT

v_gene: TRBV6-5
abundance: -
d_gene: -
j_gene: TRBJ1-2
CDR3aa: CASSYTGPVEGYTF
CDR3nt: TGTGCCAGCAGTTACACCGGCCCAGTTGAGGGCTACACCTTC

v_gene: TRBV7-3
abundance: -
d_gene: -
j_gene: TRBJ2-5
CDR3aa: CASSPSPQETQYF
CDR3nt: TGTGCCAGCAGCCCGTCGCCGCAAGAGACCCAGTACTTC

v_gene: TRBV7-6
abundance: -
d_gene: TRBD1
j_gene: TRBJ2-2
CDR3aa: CASSSGQGGTGELFF
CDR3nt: TGTGCCAGCAGCTCTGGACAGGGAGGCACCGGGGAGCTGTTTTTT

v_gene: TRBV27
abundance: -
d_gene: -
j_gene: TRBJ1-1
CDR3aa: CASSPRGAEAFF
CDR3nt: TGTGCCAGCAGTCCCCGAGGGGCTGAAGCTTTCTTT

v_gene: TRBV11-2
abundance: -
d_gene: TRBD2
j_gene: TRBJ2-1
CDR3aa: CASSPGTSGLNEQFF
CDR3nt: TGTGCCAGCAGCCCCGGGACTAGCGGGCTGAATGAGCAGTTCTTC

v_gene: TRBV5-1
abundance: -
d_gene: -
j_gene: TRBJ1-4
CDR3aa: CASSLGQGHSNEKLFF
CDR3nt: TGCGCCAGCAGCTTGGGCCAGGGCCATTCTAATGAAAAACTGTTTTTT

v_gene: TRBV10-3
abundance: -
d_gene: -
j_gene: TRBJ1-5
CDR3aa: CAISDGSGLSNQPQHF
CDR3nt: TGTGCCATCAGTGATGGGTCGGGACTTAGCAATCAGCCCCAGCATTTT

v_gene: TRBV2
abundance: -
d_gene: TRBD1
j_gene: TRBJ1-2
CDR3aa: CASRGGTGGFGYGYTF
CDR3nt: TGTGCCAGCAGAGGCGGGACAGGGGGCTTTGGCTATGGCTACACCTTC

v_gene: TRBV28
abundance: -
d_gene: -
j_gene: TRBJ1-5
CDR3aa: CASSPLERDVHQPQHF
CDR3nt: TGTGCCAGCAGTCCCCTTGAGAGGGATGTCCATCAGCCCCAGCATTTT

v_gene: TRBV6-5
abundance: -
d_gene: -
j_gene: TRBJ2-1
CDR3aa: CASSYSSSYNEQFF
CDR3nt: TGTGCCAGCAGTTACAGCAGCTCCTACAATGAGCAGTTCTTC

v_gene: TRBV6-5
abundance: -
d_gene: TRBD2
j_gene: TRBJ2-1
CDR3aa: CASSYPGLGYNEQFF
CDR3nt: TGTGCCAGCAGTTACCCCGGACTAGGTTACAATGAGCAGTTCTTC

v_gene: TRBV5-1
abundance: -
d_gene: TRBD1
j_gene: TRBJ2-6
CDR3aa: CASSTRAGGAGANVLTF
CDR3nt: TGCGCCAGCAGCACGCGGGCAGGGGGCGCTGGGGCCAACGTCCTGACTTTC

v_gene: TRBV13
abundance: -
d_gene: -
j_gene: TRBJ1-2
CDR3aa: CASSLLIYGYTF
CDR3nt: TGTGCCAGCAGCTTACTGATCTATGGCTACACCTTC

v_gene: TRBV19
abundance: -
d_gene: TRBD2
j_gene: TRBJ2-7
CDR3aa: CASSPLSSGGDYEQYF
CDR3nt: TGTGCCAGTAGTCCCCTCTCTAGCGGAGGGGACTACGAGCAGTACTTC

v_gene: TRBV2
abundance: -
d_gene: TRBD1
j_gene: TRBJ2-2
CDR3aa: CASRQGANTGELFF
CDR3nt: TGTGCCAGCAGACAGGGGGCAAACACCGGGGAGCTGTTTTTT

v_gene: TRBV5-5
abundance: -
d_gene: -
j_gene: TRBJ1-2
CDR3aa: CASSLKGVEPLWLGYTF
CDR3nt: TGTGCCAGCAGCTTGAAGGGGGTTGAACCTCTATGGCTAGGCTACACCTTC

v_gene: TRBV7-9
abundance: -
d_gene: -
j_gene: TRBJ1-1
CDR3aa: CASSLDSGLTEAFF
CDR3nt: TGTGCCAGCAGCTTAGATTCGGGACTGACTGAAGCTTTCTTT

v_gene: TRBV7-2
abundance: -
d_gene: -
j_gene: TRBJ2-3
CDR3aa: CASSQGTSTDTQYF
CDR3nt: TGTGCCAGCAGCCAAGGGACCAGCACAGATACGCAGTATTTT

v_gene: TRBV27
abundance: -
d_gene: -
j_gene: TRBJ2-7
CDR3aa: CASSLDFGGYEQYF
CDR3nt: TGTGCCAGCAGCTTGGACTTTGGGGGCTACGAGCAGTACTTC

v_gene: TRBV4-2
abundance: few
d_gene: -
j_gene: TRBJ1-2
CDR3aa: CASSQLPREQQNYGYTF
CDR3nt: TGTGCCAGCAGCCAACTTCCGCGAGAACAGCAAAACTATGGCTACACCTTC

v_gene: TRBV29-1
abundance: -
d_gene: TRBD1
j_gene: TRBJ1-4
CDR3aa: CSVAGTGYEKLFF
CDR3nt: TGCAGCGTCGCCGGGACAGGGTATGAAAAACTGTTTTTT

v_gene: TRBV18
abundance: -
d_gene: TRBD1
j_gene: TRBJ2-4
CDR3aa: CASSPGQQKNIQYF
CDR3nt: TGTGCCAGCTCGCCGGGACAGCAGAAAAACATTCAGTACTTC

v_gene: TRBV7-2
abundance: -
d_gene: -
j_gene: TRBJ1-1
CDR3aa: CASSLGLQGGGYTEAFF
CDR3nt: TGTGCCAGCAGCCTAGGGCTACAGGGAGGAGGGTACACTGAAGCTTTCTTT

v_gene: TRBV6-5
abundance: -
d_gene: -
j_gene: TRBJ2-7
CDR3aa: CASVGLYEQYF
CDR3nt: TGTGCCAGTGTTGGACTCTACGAGCAGTACTTC

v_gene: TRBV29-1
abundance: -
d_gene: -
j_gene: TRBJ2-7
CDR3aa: CSVESSAYEQYF
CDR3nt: TGCAGCGTTGAGTCTTCAGCCTACGAGCAGTACTTC

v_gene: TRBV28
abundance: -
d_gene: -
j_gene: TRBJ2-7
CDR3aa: CASSLWSGSLPYEQYF
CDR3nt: TGTGCCAGCAGTTTATGGTCCGGGAGCCTCCCCTACGAGCAGTACTTC

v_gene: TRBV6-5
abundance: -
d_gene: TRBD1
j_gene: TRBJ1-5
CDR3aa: CASSFDRANQPQHF
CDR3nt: TGTGCCAGCAGTTTTGACAGGGCCAATCAGCCCCAGCATTTT